These 26 T cell receptor beta chains came from one sample sequenced in a study of post-analysis software for immune sequencing data. Findings and limits, study-wide: When patients were compared with controls, a handful of TRBV segments were more frequent, TRBV5-6, TRBV5-1 and TRBV20-1 among them.

No antigens are known for them. Unique molecular identifiers were carried by the TCR beta cDNA libraries. TCRdb reprocessed the PCR reads via MiXCR and lists one record per CDR3 protein. The sample consists of 800,000 to 950,000 distinct CDR3 sequences, around 53% of them appearing once. Sequencing was done on a sample of blood. These receptors were obtained from a girl aged 10 to 17 with multiple sclerosis.

The chain has TRBV12-3 or TRBV12-4 and TRBJ1-1; TRBD1 might be the D (6 bases). This CDR3 comprises 15 residues. V lost 7 bases and J lost 1, with 16 bases in between. The CDR3 region has the DNA TGTGCCAGCACCGCTTCGGGGGGGCCGAACACTGAAGCTTTCTTT. It encodes CASTASGGPNTEAFF.

V usage is TRBV27 and J usage is TRBJ2-7, with 12 nucleotides matching TRBD2. Germline-derived CDR1 and CDR2 are MNHEY and SMNVEV (reference sequence). The CDR3 runs to 15 residues. The J segment lost 3 bases and the V segment lost 4 bases, leaving 4 bases of the junction unmatched. For the CDR3, the DNA is TGTGCCAGCAGTTATTGGACTAGCGGGGTCTACGAGCAGTACTTC. Translating it yields CASSYWTSGVYEQYF.

This clonotype was picked up one time. Here the CDR3 reads CSVVTADNYGYTF. CDR3 bases: TGCAGCGTTGTCACGGCTGATAACTATGGCTACACCTTC. V usage is TRBV29-1 and J usage is TRBJ1-2; no clear D gene. V lost 4 bases and J lost 1, with 10 bases in between. Germline CDR1 reads SQVTM; CDR2 reads ANQGSEA. The length of the CDR3 is 13 residues.

This clonotype showed up just a few times. The CDR3 nucleotides are TGCGCCAGCACTTCGGGGGCTCCGAACATCAATGAGCAGTTCTTC. This sequence encodes CASTSGAPNINEQFF. The chain recombines TRBV5-1 with TRBJ2-1, with D perhaps assigned TRBD1 or TRBD2 (6 bases each). The CDR3 covers 15 residues. The V gene's germline CDR1 is SGHRS and CDR2 YFSETQ. Trimming shortened V by 6 bases and J by 6 bases, and 19 bases separated the two germline ends.

The rearrangement uses TRBV7-8 and TRBJ2-1; no reliable D call. CDR3 length: 16 residues. Trimming shortened V by 1 base and J by 0 bases, and 10 bases separated the two germline ends. Germline V lookup: CDR1 SGHVS, CDR2 FQNEAQ. CDR3 region: CASSLGQSLSYNEQFF. CDR3 DNA sequence: TGTGCCAGCAGCTTAGGCCAGTCCCTCTCCTACAATGAGCAGTTCTTC.

This clonotype has only a few counts. The gene calls are TRBV20-1 and TRBJ2-7; TRBD1 matches at 7 bases. Germline values: CDR1 DFQATT, CDR2 SNEGSKA (reference sequence). CDR3 length: 14 amino acids. The V segment lost 5 bases and the J segment 0 bases; nucleotides outside the gene matches: 7. The CDR3 nucleotides read TGCAGTGCTGGGCGCCAGGGGGTCTCCTACGAGCAGTACTTC. Its translation: CSAGRQGVSYEQYF.

V is TRBV25-1 and J is TRBJ2-4, with no clear D. Germline loops: CDR1 MGHDK, CDR2 SYGVNS. Trimming took 1 base from V and 0 from J, leaving 7 bases between them. This CDR3 has 15 amino acids. CDR3 sequence reads: CASSEFRLAKNIQYF. The DNA of the CDR3 is TGTGCCAGCAGTGAATTTCGATTAGCCAAAAACATTCAGTACTTC.

The chain is built from TRBV20-1 and TRBJ2-1; D gene unclear. CDR1 DFQATT and CDR2 SNEGSKA come from the germline V gene (reference sequence). Deletions cut 5 bases from V and 4 bases from J, with 18 bases between. The CDR3 covers 15 residues. The DNA of the CDR3 is TGCAGTGCTGCCCGCCCCCACGTGGAGTACAATGAGCAGTTCTTC. This sequence encodes CSAARPHVEYNEQFF.

The genes are TRBV29-1 and TRBJ2-5; D possibly corresponds to TRBD2 (5 bases). Germline-derived CDR1 and CDR2 are SQVTM and ANQGSEA. The CDR3 length is 12 residues. V lost 4 bases, J lost 4 bases, and 10 bases lay in between. CDR3 sequence reads: CSVGGLGETQYF. The CDR3 coding sequence is TGCAGCGTTGGAGGGCTGGGAGAGACCCAGTACTTC.

The chain recombines TRBV6-2 or TRBV6-3 with TRBJ2-7; 7 nucleotides line up with TRBD2. V dropped 5 bases and J dropped 2; count of bases not matched to a gene: 12. Germline V gene lookup returns CDR1 MNHEY and CDR2 SVGEGT. This CDR3 contains 16 residues. The CDR3 here is CASSLPRTGTTYEQYF. Here the CDR3 DNA reads TGTGCCAGCAGTCTACCACGGACCGGGACTACCTACGAGCAGTACTTC.

This chain uses TRBV20-1 with TRBJ2-5; D unclear. The CDR3 runs 18 residues. In germline, CDR1 is DFQATT, CDR2 SNEGSKA (reference sequence). Trimming stripped 0 bases from V and 5 bases from J, with 25 bases between. The CDR3 DNA sequence: TGCAGTGCTAGAGACCTGGTCTTGCGGTTTAATCGAAAGGAGACCCAGTACTTC. Protein sequence: CSARDLVLRFNRKETQYF.

This clonotype was seen only a few times. J is TRBJ2-7 and V is TRBV4-2; perhaps TRBD2 as D (6 bases). The CDR3 totals 15 residues. Germline CDR1 LGHNA, CDR2 YNFKEQ. Between the trimmed V and J ends, which lost 4 bases and 0 bases, there was a span of 13 bases. CDR3 coding DNA: TGTGCCAGCAGCCGGGCGGGGACTGACTCCTACGAGCAGTACTTC. This gives the protein CASSRAGTDSYEQYF.

The chain joins TRBV5-1 to TRBJ2-1; 9 nucleotides align to TRBD2. The CDR3 contains 15 residues. Germline lookup yields CDR1 SGHRS and CDR2 YFSETQ. V lost 9 bases and J lost 7; bases outside the gene matches: 14. The CDR3 spells CATRRGSGSSNEQFF. CDR3 DNA sequence: TGCGCCACCAGGCGCGGTAGCGGGAGTTCTAATGAGCAGTTCTTC.

This sequence joins TRBV29-1 and TRBJ2-7; unclear D gene. The CDR3 totals 11 residues. The germline V gene has CDR1 SQVTM and CDR2 ANQGSEA. V lost 2 bases to trimming and J lost 3 bases, with 5 bases between them. CDR3 DNA: TGCAGCGTTGAAAACTTCTACGAGCAGTACTTC. Translated: CSVENFYEQYF.

The gene calls are TRBV9 and TRBJ1-2; 9 nucleotides line up with TRBD1. The ends lost 9 bases at V and 7 bases at J; junction bases unmatched: 13. Germline loops: CDR1 SGDLS, CDR2 YYNGEE. The CDR3 has 14 amino acids. The CDR3 DNA follows: TGTGCCACCCACCCGGGGACAGGGATCAGTGGCTACACCTTC. Its translation: CATHPGTGISGYTF.

The gene calls are TRBV5-1 and TRBJ2-3; 11 bases fit TRBD1. Trimming cost V 7 bases and J 2 bases; bases outside gene matches: 3. This CDR3 is built from 14 residues. CDR1 SGHRS and CDR2 YFSETQ come from the germline V gene. In DNA, the CDR3 is TGCGCCAGCGGGACAGGGGGGTACACAGATACGCAGTATTTT. This codes for CASGTGGYTDTQYF.

V usage is TRBV9 and J usage is TRBJ2-1; unclear D gene. The germline V and J ends were trimmed by 0 bases and 6 bases, with 7 bases remaining between them. The CDR3 extends over 13 amino acids. Germline CDR1 is SGDLS and CDR2 is YYNGEE. This chain's CDR3 is CASSVGPLNEQFF. The CDR3 DNA follows: TGTGCCAGCAGCGTAGGACCCCTCAATGAGCAGTTCTTC.

J is TRBJ2-7 and V is TRBV7-2; unclear D gene. The J call may be in error: the DNA end matches TRBJ2-5 better. The CDR3 covers 14 residues. Looked up from germline, CDR1 is SGHTA and CDR2 is FQGNSA. For the CDR3, the DNA is TGTGCCAGCAGCGTAGGAAGCGCCGGAGAGACCCAGTACTTC. Residues: CASSVGSAGETQYF.

The V call is TRBV20-1, the J call TRBJ2-7; tentative D call: TRBD2 (5 bases). The CDR3 runs 13 residues. The V end was cut by 3 bases, the J end by 2 bases, with 11 bases between. Germline CDR1 reads DFQATT; CDR2 reads SNEGSKA (reference sequence). The CDR3 here is CSARRAAPYEQYF. In DNA form, the CDR3 reads TGCAGTGCTAGGAGGGCAGCACCCTACGAGCAGTACTTC.

The V and J genes are TRBV6-5 and TRBJ2-7; TRBD2 matches 9 bases. The CDR3 spans 16 residues. Trimming cost V 7 bases and J 0 bases; bases outside gene matches: 10. Germline-derived CDR1 and CDR2 are MNHEY and SVGAGI. This chain's CDR3 is CASINAGGGSSYEQYF. The DNA for the CDR3 is TGTGCCAGCATCAATGCGGGAGGGGGGAGCTCCTACGAGCAGTACTTC.

This clonotype was seen a few times. The chain carries TRBV6-1 and TRBJ2-5; 7 bases fit TRBD2. The J call is uncertain, as TRBJ2-7 better fits the DNA end. The CDR3 length is 15 residues. CDR1 is MNHNS and CDR2 is SASEGT in the germline V gene. Written as DNA, the CDR3 is TGTGCCAGCAGTGGGGGTCTAGCGGAATTCTACGAGCAGTACTTC. Its protein product is CASSGGLAEFYEQYF.

This clonotype was detected once. This chain connects TRBV6-1 to TRBJ2-3; D call uncertain. The CDR3 has 13 residues. V was clipped by 2 bases and J by 6 bases, with 9 bases between them. CDR1 and CDR2 (germline): MNHNS, SASEGT. The CDR3: CASSEIGSDTQYF. In nucleotides, the CDR3 is TGTGCCAGCAGTGAAATTGGGTCGGATACGCAGTATTTT.

The chain couples TRBV6-5 to TRBJ2-5; 9 bases match TRBD1. Germline V gene data show CDR1 as MNHEY and CDR2 as SVGAGI. V lost 4 bases to trimming and J lost 5 bases; unmatched junction nucleotides: 5. The CDR3 loop spans 14 amino acids. Here the CDR3 DNA reads TGTGCCAGCAGTTCGACAGGGGGGCACGAGACCCAGTACTTC. The encoded protein is CASSSTGGHETQYF.

The V gene is TRBV5-1, the J gene TRBJ2-5; TRBD2 matches 11 bases. The CDR3 has 16 residues. CDR1 SGHRS and CDR2 YFSETQ come from the germline V gene. V shed 6 bases, J shed 5 bases, and the junction held 12 bases outside the gene matches. The CDR3 DNA reads as TGCGCCAGCACCAATGTAGCGGGAGGGCCTCAGGAGACCCAGTACTTC. Protein product: CASTNVAGGPQETQYF.

The V call is TRBV28, the J call TRBJ1-5; 7 bases map to TRBD1. CDR1 is MDHEN, CDR2 SYDVKM, per germline. With 5 bases clipped from V and 5 bases from J, the junction kept 6 bases outside the gene matches. The CDR3 sequence is 14 residues long. CDR3 sequence: CASSPRQGHQPQHF. The CDR3 coding sequence is TGTGCCAGCAGTCCCCGACAGGGACATCAGCCCCAGCATTTT.

This clonotype was counted a single time. The chain couples TRBV3-1 to TRBJ2-1; either TRBD1 or TRBD2 may supply D (5 bases each). The CDR3 has 12 amino acids. V was clipped by 4 bases and J by 15 bases, with 16 bases between them. Germline V gene lookup returns CDR1 LGHDT and CDR2 YNNKEL (reference sequence). The CDR3 protein is CASSPRTGPLFF. In DNA, the CDR3 is TGTGCCAGCAGCCCGCGGACGGGGCCCCTGTTCTTC.